This TCR beta chain originates from a study of cytotoxic CD8 clonotypes in ibrutinib-treated CLL. On the study more broadly: Responses: around 25 partial, 2 complete; after median 68 months, roughly 14 stayed remitted, 12 progressed. When averaged across all of the samples, the counts came to approximately 250,000 productive templates and 94,082 productive rearrangements.

This table comes from immunoSEQ multiplex PCR, and its TCRdb copy is limited to in-frame clones, with some not included. The table records around 97,000 clones, approximately 80% of them present only once. V was shortened by 2 bases and J by 0 bases, with 10 bases between the two germline ends. The germline V gene has CDR1 MNHEY and CDR2 SVGAGI. The CDR3 is 15 amino acids. This receptor was identified in a human donor with chronic lymphocytic leukemia. The chain couples TRBV6-5 to TRBJ1-2, with D hard to call. The starting material was PBMCs, obtained after 12 months of ibrutinib treatment. The CDR3: CASSYEGTSNYGYTF. The CDR3 nucleotides read TGTGCCAGCAGTTACGAGGGCACCTCTAACTATGGCTACACCTTC.